This entry lists 18 T cell receptor beta chains sequenced from one sample in a study of CD8+ T cells in alopecia areata. In each case, RNA was isolated and then reverse transcribed into cDNA as the sequencing template. Libraries were prepared by immunoSEQ multiplex PCR; TCRdb keeps only in-frame clonotypes and omits some of them. The top ten clones hold 0.6% to 0.85% of a sample with about 98,000 clones, 35% to 45% of them seen once. The sample was CD4+ T cells sorted from blood. Source of these receptors: a human donor with alopecia areata.

The gene calls are TRBV28 and TRBJ2-7; the D gene is possibly TRBD1 (7 bases). The ends were cut back, 10 bases at V and 1 base at J, with 23 bases in the middle. Looked up from germline, CDR1 is MDHEN and CDR2 is SYDVKM. The CDR3 runs 16 residues. The CDR3: CATRGLGQYLSYEQYF. In DNA, the CDR3 is TGTGCCACACGGGGACTGGGACAGTATCTATCCTACGAGCAGTACTTC.

J is TRBJ2-1 and V is TRBV11-3, with TRBD1 matching over 10 bases. This CDR3 is built from 13 residues. Losses at the gene ends were 6 bases for V and 13 bases for J; bases not matched to a gene: 9. Germline assignment: CDR1 SGHNT and CDR2 YENEEA. CDR3 DNA sequence: TGTGCCAGCAGTGTCACGGACAGGGGGTTTCAGTTCTTC. Its translation is CASSVTDRGFQFF.

The chain uses TRBV29-1 and TRBJ1-1; no clear D. The CDR3 covers 11 residues. V was trimmed by 4 bases and J by 3 bases, leaving 6 bases between them. CDR1 and CDR2 from the germline V gene are SQVTM and ANQGSEA. The chain's CDR3 is CSVGDDTEAFF. CDR3 nucleotides: TGCAGCGTTGGAGACGACACTGAAGCTTTCTTT.

This clone was seen more than once but under ten times. The chain is built from TRBV6-4 and TRBJ2-3; 9 bases match TRBD2. CDR3 length equals 15 residues. V shed 5 bases, J shed 1 base, and the junction held 4 bases outside the gene matches. CDR1 and CDR2 from the germline V gene are MRHNA and SNTAGT. As DNA, the CDR3 is TGTGCCAGCAGTCCCCAGCGGGGGGGCACAGATACGCAGTATTTT. Encoded protein: CASSPQRGGTDTQYF.

A few counts support this clone. J is TRBJ2-7 and V is TRBV11-2; no clear D. Germline values: CDR1 SGHAT, CDR2 FQNNGV. This CDR3 contains 11 residues. V was pared by 4 bases and J by 7 bases, with 8 bases between. The CDR3 is CASSSTTEQYF. CDR3 sequence (DNA): TGTGCCAGCAGCTCTACAACGGAGCAGTACTTC. The variable domain in full, completed from reference TRBV11-2 and TRBJ2-7, reads EAGVAQSPRYKIIEKRQSVAFWCNPISGHATLYWYQQILGQGPKLLIQFQNNGVVDDSQLPKDRFSAERLKGVDSTLKIQPAKLEDSAVYLCASSSTTEQYFGPGTRLTVT.

This clone was found a few times. CDR3 DNA sequence: TGCAGCGTGGGACGGACAGTAAGGGGAGATACGCAGTATTTT. This sequence encodes CSVGRTVRGDTQYF. The genes are TRBV29-1 and TRBJ2-3, with D maybe TRBD1 (6 bases). This CDR3 region has 14 residues. From germline, CDR1 is SQVTM and CDR2 ANQGSEA. Between the trimmed V and J ends, which lost 6 bases and 5 bases, there was a span of 18 bases.

This chain uses TRBV7-9 with TRBJ2-1, with 9 positions matching TRBD1. Germline assignment: CDR1 SEHNR and CDR2 FQNEAQ (reference sequence). V trimming: 5 bases; J trimming: 8 bases; junction bases outside the gene matches: 10. This CDR3 spans 15 amino acids. In DNA, the CDR3 is TGTGCCAGCAGCGTGACAGGGGGGAAATTCGATGAGCAGTTCTTC. Translating gives CASSVTGGKFDEQFF.

This clone was recorded once. V and J are TRBV29-1 and TRBJ2-3; no firm D call. The germline V and J ends were trimmed by 6 bases and 7 bases, with 17 bases remaining between them. CDR3 length: 13 amino acids. CDR1 and CDR2 (germline): SQVTM, ANQGSEA. The CDR3 spells CSVEPPIVNTQYF. DNA for the CDR3: TGCAGCGTCGAACCCCCCATAGTAAATACGCAGTATTTT.

The chain couples TRBV29-1 to TRBJ1-2, with TRBD1 matching 8 bases. The CDR3 is made up of 12 amino acids. The germline CDR1 and CDR2 sequences are SQVTM and ANQGSEA. The V segment lost 8 bases and the J segment 4 bases; nucleotides outside the gene matches: 6. The CDR3 sequence: CSTLGQGYGYTF. CDR3 sequence (DNA): TGCAGCACCCTCGGACAGGGCTATGGCTACACCTTC. The full variable domain, its missing parts supplied by reference TRBV29-1 and TRBJ1-2, is SAVISQKPSRDICQRGTSLTIQCQVDSQVTMMFWYRQQPGQSLTLIATANQGSEATYESGFVIDKFPISRPNLTFSTLTVSNMSPEDSSIYLCSTLGQGYGYTFGSGTRLTVV.

The rearrangement uses TRBV29-1 and TRBJ1-4; no clear D. Germline CDR1 SQVTM, CDR2 ANQGSEA. V was trimmed by 7 bases and J by 4 bases, leaving 13 bases between them. This CDR3 spans 13 amino acids. CDR3 coding DNA: TGCAGCGCTTCCGCCCGCTTTAATGAAAAACTGTTTTTT. The encoded protein is CSASARFNEKLFF.

The CDR3 region is CASSGGQPQHF. The CDR3 DNA follows: TGTGCCAGCAGTGGAGGGCAGCCCCAGCATTTT. This chain links TRBV2 with TRBJ1-5, with D uncertain. Germline V gene lookup returns CDR1 SNHLY and CDR2 FYNNEI. V gave up 4 bases and J gave up 7 bases, with 5 bases separating them. The CDR3 consists of 11 residues.

This rearrangement joins TRBV7-2 to TRBJ2-7; 7 bases are a match to TRBD1. Germline loops: CDR1 SGHTA, CDR2 FQGNSA. The CDR3 is 15 amino acids. The J segment lost 4 bases and the V segment lost 5 bases, leaving 11 bases of the junction unmatched. The CDR3 region has the DNA TGTGCCAGCAGCCCCACGACAGGGTTTTCATACGAGCAGTACTTC. Translating it yields CASSPTTGFSYEQYF.

This clone was recorded a few times. The chain couples TRBV29-1 to TRBJ1-1; D perhaps matches TRBD1 (5 bases). Between the trimmed V and J ends, which lost 6 bases and 3 bases, there was a span of 14 bases. The CDR3 covers 13 residues. CDR1 is SQVTM, CDR2 ANQGSEA, per germline. Here the CDR3 DNA reads TGCAGCGTATCATTCGGGGGTGACACTGAAGCTTTCTTT. It encodes CSVSFGGDTEAFF.

This clone was counted only a few times. The chain employs TRBV29-1 and TRBJ2-1, with 7 bases matching TRBD2. Germline CDR1 reads SQVTM; CDR2 reads ANQGSEA. The CDR3 loop spans 14 amino acids. The ends lost 7 bases at V and 6 bases at J; junction bases unmatched: 12. The CDR3 spells CSADGLAAPNEQFF. Written as DNA, the CDR3 is TGCAGCGCCGACGGGCTAGCGGCCCCCAATGAGCAGTTCTTC.

The chain recombines TRBV29-1 with TRBJ1-1, with D hard to call. Trimming stripped 4 bases from V and 3 bases from J, with 12 bases between. The CDR3 runs 13 residues. CDR1 SQVTM and CDR2 ANQGSEA come from the germline V gene. In DNA, the CDR3 is TGCAGCGTTGCCCGCCGACTAGACACTGAAGCTTTCTTT. It yields the protein CSVARRLDTEAFF.

The chain couples TRBV29-1 to TRBJ2-1; D gene ambiguous. Germline-derived CDR1 and CDR2 are SQVTM and ANQGSEA. CDR3 length: 14 residues. Trimming stripped 7 bases from V and 0 bases from J, with 13 bases between. This CDR3 reads CSGAAGSSYNEQFF. The CDR3 coding sequence is TGCAGCGGCGCCGCCGGCAGCTCCTACAATGAGCAGTTCTTC.

V gene TRBV30 combines with J gene TRBJ2-3, with D maybe TRBD2 (5 bases). The CDR3 extends over 13 amino acids. Germline V lookup: CDR1 GTSNPN, CDR2 SVGIG (reference sequence). V shed 0 bases and J shed 4 bases, with 8 bases lying between them. The CDR3 nucleotides read TGTGCCTGGAGTGTAGGAGGCTCAGATACGCAGTATTTT. Its protein is CAWSVGGSDTQYF.

The V and J genes are TRBV7-2 and TRBJ2-5; D uncertain. CDR1 is SGHTA and CDR2 is FQGNSA in the germline V gene. V lost 5 bases and J lost 1, with 17 bases in between. The CDR3 sequence is 16 residues long. The CDR3 DNA follows: TGTGCCAGCAGCCACGTATCTCATAAAGCCCAAGAGACCCAGTACTTC. It is translated as CASSHVSHKAQETQYF.